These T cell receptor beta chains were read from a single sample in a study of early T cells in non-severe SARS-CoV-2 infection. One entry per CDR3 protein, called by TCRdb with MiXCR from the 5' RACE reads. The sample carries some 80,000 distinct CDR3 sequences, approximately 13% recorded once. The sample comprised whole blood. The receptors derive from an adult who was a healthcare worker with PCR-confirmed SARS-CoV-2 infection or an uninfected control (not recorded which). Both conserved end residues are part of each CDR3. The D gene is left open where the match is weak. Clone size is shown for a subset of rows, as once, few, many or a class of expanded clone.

CDR3 DNA: TGTGCCAGCTCACCGCTCCGGACAGGGGAAATGAACACTGAAGCTTTCTTT; CDR3 protein: CASSPLRTGEMNTEAFF; J gene: TRBJ1-1; clone size: .; D gene: TRBD1; V gene: TRBV18
CDR3 DNA: TGTGCCAGCAGCCCAACAGGGGGCAATCAGCCCCAGCATTTT; CDR3 protein: CASSPTGGNQPQHF; J gene: TRBJ1-5; clone size: many; D gene: TRBD1; V gene: TRBV12-3/TRBV12-4
CDR3 DNA: TGTGCCAGCAGTTACCGCCAGGGGAGCACCGGGGAGCTGTTTTTT; CDR3 protein: CASSYRQGSTGELFF; J gene: TRBJ2-2; clone size: many; D gene: .; V gene: TRBV6-2/TRBV6-3
CDR3 DNA: TGCAGTGCTAAGATGGCTAGCGGGGGGGACCAAGAGACCCAGTACTTC; CDR3 protein: CSAKMASGGDQETQYF; J gene: TRBJ2-5; clone size: .; D gene: TRBD2; V gene: TRBV20-1
CDR3 DNA: TGTGCCTGGAGTGGCGGGGGATCCTACGAGCAGTACTTC; CDR3 protein: CAWSGGGSYEQYF; J gene: TRBJ2-7; clone size: few; D gene: TRBD2; V gene: TRBV30
CDR3 DNA: TGCGCCAGCAGCTTGGAGAGCGAGCAGTACTTC; CDR3 protein: CASSLESEQYF; J gene: TRBJ2-7; clone size: many; D gene: .; V gene: TRBV5-1
CDR3 DNA: TGTGCCAGCAGCTTATTTCAGGGTTTTAACGAGCAGTACTTC; CDR3 protein: CASSLFQGFNEQYF; J gene: TRBJ2-7; clone size: few; D gene: .; V gene: TRBV11-2
CDR3 DNA: TGTGCCAGCAGCGCAGGACTCCAGGGGAAAGAGACCCAGTACTTC; CDR3 protein: CASSAGLQGKETQYF; J gene: TRBJ2-5; clone size: few; D gene: .; V gene: TRBV9
CDR3 DNA: TGTGCCAGCAGGTCGACAGGAGTTCCTAGCGGCTACACCTTC; CDR3 protein: CASRSTGVPSGYTF; J gene: TRBJ1-2; clone size: .; D gene: .; V gene: TRBV2
CDR3 DNA: TGTGCCAGCAGCTTAAGAGTTGCTCCCACCGGGGAGCTGTTTTTT; CDR3 protein: CASSLRVAPTGELFF; J gene: TRBJ2-2; clone size: many; D gene: .; V gene: TRBV7-6
CDR3 DNA: TGTGCCAGCAGCCTTAGGGTTGGCGAGCAGTACTTC; CDR3 protein: CASSLRVGEQYF; J gene: TRBJ2-7; clone size: many; D gene: .; V gene: TRBV2
CDR3 DNA: TGCAGTGCTAGGGGCGACAGGGACTACGAGCAGTACTTC; CDR3 protein: CSARGDRDYEQYF; J gene: TRBJ2-7; clone size: .; D gene: TRBD1; V gene: TRBV20-1
CDR3 DNA: TGTGCCAGCAGCCCAACGACAGGGAACTATGGCTACACCTTC; CDR3 protein: CASSPTTGNYGYTF; J gene: TRBJ1-2; clone size: many; D gene: TRBD1; V gene: TRBV7-2
CDR3 DNA: TGTGCCAGCAGCGTAGTCATCGGGGCCCTGGGGACCGGGGAGCTGTTTTTT; CDR3 protein: CASSVVIGALGTGELFF; J gene: TRBJ2-2; clone size: many; D gene: .; V gene: TRBV9
CDR3 DNA: TGTGCCAGCAGTCCCGGGGCAGGCGATAGCAATCAGCCCCAGCATTTT; CDR3 protein: CASSPGAGDSNQPQHF; J gene: TRBJ1-5; clone size: .; D gene: .; V gene: TRBV12-3/TRBV12-4
CDR3 DNA: TGCAGCGCTAGACAGGGGAATCAGCCCCAGCATTTT; CDR3 protein: CSARQGNQPQHF; J gene: TRBJ1-5; clone size: .; D gene: TRBD1; V gene: TRBV29-1
CDR3 DNA: TGTGCCAGCACCCCCGGGCGGTACACAGATACGCAGTATTTT; CDR3 protein: CASTPGRYTDTQYF; J gene: TRBJ2-3; clone size: many; D gene: .; V gene: TRBV12-3/TRBV12-4
CDR3 DNA: TGTGCCAGCAGCTTGTTTAACATTCAGTACTTC; CDR3 protein: CASSLFNIQYF; J gene: TRBJ2-4; clone size: many; D gene: .; V gene: TRBV5-5
CDR3 DNA: TGTGCCAGCAGTGGCGGCCTCTACGAGCAGTACTTC; CDR3 protein: CASSGGLYEQYF; J gene: TRBJ2-7; clone size: many; D gene: .; V gene: TRBV2
CDR3 DNA: TGCAGTGCAAGTGGGACCCGGGGGTGGAATTCACCCCTCCACTTT; CDR3 protein: CSASGTRGWNSPLHF; J gene: TRBJ1-6; clone size: many; D gene: .; V gene: TRBV20-1
CDR3 DNA: TGCAGTGCTAGGGGACTAGGGCCCTCTTTACCACAAGAGACCCAGTACTTC; CDR3 protein: CSARGLGPSLPQETQYF; J gene: TRBJ2-5; clone size: .; D gene: TRBD2; V gene: TRBV20-1
CDR3 DNA: TGTGCCAGCAGCGTAGCCGGGACAGGGCAGTACGAGCAGTACTTC; CDR3 protein: CASSVAGTGQYEQYF; J gene: TRBJ2-7; clone size: few; D gene: TRBD1; V gene: TRBV9
CDR3 DNA: TGTGCCAGCAGTAAAGGGACAGCCTACGAGCAGTACTTC; CDR3 protein: CASSKGTAYEQYF; J gene: TRBJ2-7; clone size: many; D gene: TRBD1; V gene: TRBV12-3/TRBV12-4
CDR3 DNA: TGCAGCGTTGCGTCCGGGGGCCAAGAGACCCAGTACTTC; CDR3 protein: CSVASGGQETQYF; J gene: TRBJ2-5; clone size: .; D gene: .; V gene: TRBV29-1
CDR3 DNA: TGCAGTGCTAGTCCCCCCGGGGGTGGCTACACCTTC; CDR3 protein: CSASPPGGGYTF; J gene: TRBJ1-2; clone size: .; D gene: .; V gene: TRBV20-1